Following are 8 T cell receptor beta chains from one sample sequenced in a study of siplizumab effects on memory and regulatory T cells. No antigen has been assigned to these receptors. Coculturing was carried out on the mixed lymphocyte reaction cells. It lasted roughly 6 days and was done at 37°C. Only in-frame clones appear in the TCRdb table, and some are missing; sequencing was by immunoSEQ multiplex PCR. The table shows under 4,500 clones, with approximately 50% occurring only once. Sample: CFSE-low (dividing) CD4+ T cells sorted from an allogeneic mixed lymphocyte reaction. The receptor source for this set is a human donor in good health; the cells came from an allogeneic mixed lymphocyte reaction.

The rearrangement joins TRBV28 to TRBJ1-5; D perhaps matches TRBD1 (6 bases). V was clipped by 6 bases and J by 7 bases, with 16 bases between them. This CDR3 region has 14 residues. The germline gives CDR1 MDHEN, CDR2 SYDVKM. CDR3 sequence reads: CASSGGGSGQPQHF. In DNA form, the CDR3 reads TGTGCCAGCAGCGGAGGGGGGTCCGGACAGCCCCAGCATTTT.

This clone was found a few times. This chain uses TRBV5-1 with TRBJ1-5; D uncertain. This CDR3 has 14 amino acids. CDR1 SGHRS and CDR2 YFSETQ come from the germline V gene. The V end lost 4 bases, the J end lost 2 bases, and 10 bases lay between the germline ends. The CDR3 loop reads CASSRSGGNQPQHF. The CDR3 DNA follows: TGCGCCAGCAGCAGGTCCGGGGGCAATCAGCCCCAGCATTTT.

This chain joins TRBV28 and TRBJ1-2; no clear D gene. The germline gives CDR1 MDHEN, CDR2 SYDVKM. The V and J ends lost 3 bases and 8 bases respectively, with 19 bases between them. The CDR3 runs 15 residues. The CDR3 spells CASSLTATYLGGYTF. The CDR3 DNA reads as TGTGCCAGCAGTTTGACTGCCACCTACCTGGGAGGCTACACCTTC.

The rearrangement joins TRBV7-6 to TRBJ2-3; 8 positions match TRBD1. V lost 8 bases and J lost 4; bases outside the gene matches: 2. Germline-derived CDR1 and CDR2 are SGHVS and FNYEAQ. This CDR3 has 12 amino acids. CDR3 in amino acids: CASGQGADTQYF. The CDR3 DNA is TGTGCCAGCGGACAGGGTGCAGATACGCAGTATTTT.

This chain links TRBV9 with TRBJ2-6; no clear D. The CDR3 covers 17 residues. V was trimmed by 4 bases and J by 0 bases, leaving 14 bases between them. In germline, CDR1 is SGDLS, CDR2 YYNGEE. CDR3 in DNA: TGTGCCAGCAGCCCGGGTCTGGCCTACTCTGGGGCCAACGTCCTGACTTTC. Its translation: CASSPGLAYSGANVLTF.

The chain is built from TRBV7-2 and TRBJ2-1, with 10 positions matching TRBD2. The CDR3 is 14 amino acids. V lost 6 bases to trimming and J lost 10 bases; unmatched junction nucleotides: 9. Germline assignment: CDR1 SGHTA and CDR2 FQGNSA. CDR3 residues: CASRRAGGPREQFF. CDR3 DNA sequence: TGTGCCAGCAGACGAGCGGGGGGGCCTAGGGAGCAGTTCTTC.

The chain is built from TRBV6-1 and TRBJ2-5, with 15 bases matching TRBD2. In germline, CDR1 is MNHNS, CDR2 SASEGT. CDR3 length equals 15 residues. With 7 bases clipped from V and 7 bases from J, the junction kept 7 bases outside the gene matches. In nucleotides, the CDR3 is TGTGCCAGCACCGGCGGACTAGCGGGGGGGTGGACCCAGTACTTC. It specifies CASTGGLAGGWTQYF.

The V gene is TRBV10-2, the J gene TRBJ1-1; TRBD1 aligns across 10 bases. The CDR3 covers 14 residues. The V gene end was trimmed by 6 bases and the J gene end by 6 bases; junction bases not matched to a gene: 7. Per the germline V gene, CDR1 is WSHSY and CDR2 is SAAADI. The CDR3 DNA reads TGCGCCAGCAGACCCGGGACAGGGGTCTCTGAAGCTTTCTTT. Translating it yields CASRPGTGVSEAFF.